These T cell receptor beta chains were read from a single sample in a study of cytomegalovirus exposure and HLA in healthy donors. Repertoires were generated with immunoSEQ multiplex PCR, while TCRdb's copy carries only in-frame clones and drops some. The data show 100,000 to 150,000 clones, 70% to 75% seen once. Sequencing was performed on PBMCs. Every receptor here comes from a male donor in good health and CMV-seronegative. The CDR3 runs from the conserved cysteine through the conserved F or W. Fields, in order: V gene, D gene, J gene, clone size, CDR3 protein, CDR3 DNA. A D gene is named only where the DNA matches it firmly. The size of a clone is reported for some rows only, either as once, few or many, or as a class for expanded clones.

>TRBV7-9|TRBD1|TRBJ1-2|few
CASSLQGARGYTF
TGTGCCAGCAGCTTACAGGGGGCGCGGGGCTACACCTTC
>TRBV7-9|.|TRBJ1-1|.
CASSLDPRQRNTEAFF
TGTGCCAGCAGCTTAGATCCGAGACAGAGAAACACTGAAGCTTTCTTT
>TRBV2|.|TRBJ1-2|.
CASSELGRAGHGYTF
TGTGCCAGCAGTGAACTAGGAAGGGCAGGGCATGGCTACACCTTC
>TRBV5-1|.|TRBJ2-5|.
CASSRGHRETQYF
TGCGCCAGCAGCAGGGGCCACCGGGAGACCCAGTACTTC
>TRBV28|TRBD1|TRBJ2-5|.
CASRPTGGGLGTQYF
TGTGCCAGCAGACCCACAGGGGGCGGGTTGGGGACCCAGTACTTC
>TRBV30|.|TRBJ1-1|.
CAWSRPGSGFTEAFF
TGTGCCTGGAGTAGGCCAGGGTCGGGTTTCACTGAAGCTTTCTTT
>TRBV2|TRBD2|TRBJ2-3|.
CASSDGGGASTDTQYF
TGTGCCAGCAGTGACGGCGGGGGTGCTAGCACAGATACGCAGTATTTT
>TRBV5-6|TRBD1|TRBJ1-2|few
CASSSGTGGYGYTF
TGTGCCAGCAGTTCCGGGACAGGGGGATATGGCTACACCTTC
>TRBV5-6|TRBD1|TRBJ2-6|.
CASSPTGGGFNVLTF
TGTGCCAGCAGCCCAACAGGGGGCGGATTCAACGTCCTGACTTTC
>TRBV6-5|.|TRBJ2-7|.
CASTLGPGDLEQYF
TGTGCCAGCACCCTAGGACCGGGAGACCTCGAGCAGTACTTC
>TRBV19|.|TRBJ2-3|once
CASSISGVNTDTQYF
TGTGCCAGTAGTATTTCGGGGGTTAACACAGATACGCAGTATTTT
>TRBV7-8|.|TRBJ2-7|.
CASSFIQAGTYEQYF
TGTGCCAGCAGCTTTATACAGGCCGGTACCTACGAGCAGTACTTC
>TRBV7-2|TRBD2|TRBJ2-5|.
CASSFGTSGSGQETQYF
TGTGCCAGCAGCTTCGGGACTAGCGGGAGTGGTCAAGAGACCCAGTACTTC
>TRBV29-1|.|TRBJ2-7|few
CSAGSQDEQYF
TGCAGCGCGGGGAGTCAGGACGAGCAGTACTTC
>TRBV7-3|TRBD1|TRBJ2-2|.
CASSPQGPGELFF
TGTGCCAGCAGCCCACAGGGGCCCGGGGAGCTGTTTTTT
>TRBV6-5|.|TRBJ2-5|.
CASSYTGRRETQYF
TGTGCCAGCAGTTACACCGGCAGGAGGGAGACCCAGTACTTC
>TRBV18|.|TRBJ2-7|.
CASSPASMQGEQYF
TGTGCCAGCTCACCGGCCAGTATGCAGGGGGAGCAGTACTTC
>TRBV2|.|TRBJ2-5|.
CASSEAMAGTIASQETQYF
TGTGCCAGCAGTGAAGCCATGGCCGGGACAATTGCTTCGCAAGAGACCCAGTACTTC
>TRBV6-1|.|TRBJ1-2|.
CASRTGGLYGYTF
TGTGCCAGCAGGACAGGAGGTCTCTATGGCTACACCTTC
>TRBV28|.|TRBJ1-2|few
CASSSRNYGYTF
TGTGCCAGCAGTTCCAGGAACTATGGCTACACCTTC
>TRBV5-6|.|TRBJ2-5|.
CASSLRTQRGETQYF
TGTGCCAGCAGCTTAAGGACGCAAAGAGGGGAGACCCAGTACTTC
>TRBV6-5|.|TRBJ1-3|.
CASRSTNSGNTIYF
TGTGCCAGCAGGTCGACAAACTCTGGAAACACCATATATTTT
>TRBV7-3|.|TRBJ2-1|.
CASSEGGGREQFF
TGTGCCAGCAGCGAAGGGGGGGGCAGGGAGCAGTTCTTC
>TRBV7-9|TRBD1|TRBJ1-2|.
CASSPVAGGFYGYTF
TGTGCCAGCAGCCCTGTCGCAGGGGGCTTCTATGGCTACACCTTC
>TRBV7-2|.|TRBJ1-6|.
CASSPSPIGNSPLHF
TGTGCCAGCAGCCCGAGCCCTATCGGTAATTCACCCCTCCACTTT
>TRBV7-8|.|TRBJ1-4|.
CASSLFLTPARESGLFF
TGTGCCAGCAGCTTATTCCTAACTCCTGCAAGGGAGTCGGGACTGTTTTTT
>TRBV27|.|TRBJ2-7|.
CASSLSARREQYF
TGTGCCAGCAGTTTATCAGCCCGTCGGGAGCAGTACTTC
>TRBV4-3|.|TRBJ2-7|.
CASSQDLTGLSYEQYF
TGCGCCAGCAGCCAAGATCTTACGGGACTCTCCTACGAGCAGTACTTC
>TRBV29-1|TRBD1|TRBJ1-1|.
CSVVRTGGYTEAFF
TGCAGCGTAGTCAGGACAGGGGGATACACTGAAGCTTTCTTT
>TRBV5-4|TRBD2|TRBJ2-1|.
CASSWGTSGDNEQFF
TGTGCCAGCAGCTGGGGGACTAGCGGCGACAATGAGCAGTTCTTC
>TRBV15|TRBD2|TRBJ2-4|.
CATSSGAPGLAGENIQYF
TGTGCCACCAGCAGTGGCGCGCCGGGACTAGCGGGGGAAAACATTCAGTACTTC
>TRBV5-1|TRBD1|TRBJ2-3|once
CAGSLQGANTDTQYF
TGCGCCGGCAGCTTACAGGGGGCCAACACAGATACGCAGTATTTT
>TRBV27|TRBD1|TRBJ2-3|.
CASSEGGISTDTQYF
TGTGCCAGCAGTGAAGGGGGCATCAGCACAGATACGCAGTATTTT
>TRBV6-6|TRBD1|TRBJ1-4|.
CASRINRGDEKPFF
TGTGCCAGCAGGATCAACAGGGGGGATGAAAAACCGTTTTTT
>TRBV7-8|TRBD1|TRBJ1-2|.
CASSLFGTGKDNYGYTF
TGTGCCAGCAGCTTATTCGGGACAGGGAAAGACAACTATGGCTACACCTTC
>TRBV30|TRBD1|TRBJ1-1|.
CAWSVRDRVGSTEAFF
TGTGCCTGGAGTGTAAGGGACAGGGTGGGTAGCACTGAAGCTTTCTTT
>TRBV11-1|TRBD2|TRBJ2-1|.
CASSPTLAGVNNEQFF
TGTGCCAGCAGCCCAACACTAGCGGGGGTCAACAATGAGCAGTTCTTC
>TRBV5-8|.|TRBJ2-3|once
CASSLAVGAPQYF
TGTGCCAGCAGCTTGGCAGTGGGGGCCCCGCAGTATTTT
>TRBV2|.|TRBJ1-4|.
CASSVGGYEKLFF
TGTGCCAGCAGTGTGGGAGGGTATGAAAAACTGTTTTTT
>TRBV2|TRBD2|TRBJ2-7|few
CASSEATSRDHEQYF
TGTGCCAGCAGTGAAGCGACTAGCCGGGATCACGAGCAGTACTTC
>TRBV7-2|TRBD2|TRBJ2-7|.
CASSLRLAGLTYEQYF
TGTGCCAGCAGCCTCAGATTAGCGGGACTAACTTACGAGCAGTACTTC
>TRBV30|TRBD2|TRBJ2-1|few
CAWSKSGGLDEQFF
TGTGCCTGGAGTAAGAGCGGGGGGCTGGATGAGCAGTTCTTC
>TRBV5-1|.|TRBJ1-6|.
CASSLNGAAGISPLHF
TGCGCCAGCAGCTTGAATGGGGCGGCAGGGATTTCACCCCTCCACTTT
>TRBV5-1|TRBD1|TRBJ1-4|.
CASSRTGGEKLFF
TGCGCCAGCAGCCGGACAGGCGGGGAAAAACTGTTTTTT
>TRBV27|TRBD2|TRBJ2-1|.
CASSFGGLDIDNEQFF
TGTGCCAGCAGTTTTGGGGGACTAGACATTGACAATGAGCAGTTCTTC
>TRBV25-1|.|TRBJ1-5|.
CASSEWATNQPQHF
TGTGCCAGCAGTGAATGGGCGACCAATCAGCCCCAGCATTTT
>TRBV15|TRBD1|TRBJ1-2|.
CATSRDLTGGRDYGYTF
TGTGCCACCAGCAGGGACCTTACAGGGGGACGAGACTATGGCTACACCTTC
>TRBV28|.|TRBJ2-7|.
CASSSLPGGRTYEQYF
TGTGCCAGCAGTTCCCTTCCGGGGGGCCGGACCTACGAGCAGTACTTC
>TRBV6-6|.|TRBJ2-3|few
CASSYSSPRDTQYF
TGTGCCAGCAGTTACTCGAGCCCCCGAGATACGCAGTATTTT
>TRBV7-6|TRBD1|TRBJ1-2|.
CASSPRTGPTNYGYTF
TGTGCCAGCAGCCCAAGGACAGGACCAACTAACTATGGCTACACCTTC
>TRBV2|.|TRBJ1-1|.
CASSVGRVLNTEAFF
TGTGCCAGCAGTGTCGGTCGGGTGTTGAACACTGAAGCTTTCTTT
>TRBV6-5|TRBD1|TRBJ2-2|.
CASSYIGQGNTGELFF
TGTGCCAGCAGTTACATCGGACAGGGAAACACCGGGGAGCTGTTTTTT
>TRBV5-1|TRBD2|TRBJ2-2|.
CASSSTSKSGGELFF
TGCGCCAGCAGCTCGACTAGCAAGTCGGGTGGGGAGCTGTTTTTT
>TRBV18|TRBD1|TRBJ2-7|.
CASSGQVVNEQYF
TGTGCCAGCTCGGGACAGGTTGTAAACGAGCAGTACTTC
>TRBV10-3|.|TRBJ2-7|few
CAISLEGALNEQYF
TGTGCCATCAGTTTGGAGGGGGCGCTCAACGAGCAGTACTTC
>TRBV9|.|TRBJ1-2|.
CASSVSGARDGYTF
TGTGCCAGCAGCGTTTCGGGAGCCCGGGATGGCTACACCTTC
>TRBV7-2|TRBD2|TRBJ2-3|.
CASGRGLAGGLDTDTQYF
TGTGCCAGCGGCCGAGGTCTAGCGGGGGGGCTGGACACAGATACGCAGTATTTT